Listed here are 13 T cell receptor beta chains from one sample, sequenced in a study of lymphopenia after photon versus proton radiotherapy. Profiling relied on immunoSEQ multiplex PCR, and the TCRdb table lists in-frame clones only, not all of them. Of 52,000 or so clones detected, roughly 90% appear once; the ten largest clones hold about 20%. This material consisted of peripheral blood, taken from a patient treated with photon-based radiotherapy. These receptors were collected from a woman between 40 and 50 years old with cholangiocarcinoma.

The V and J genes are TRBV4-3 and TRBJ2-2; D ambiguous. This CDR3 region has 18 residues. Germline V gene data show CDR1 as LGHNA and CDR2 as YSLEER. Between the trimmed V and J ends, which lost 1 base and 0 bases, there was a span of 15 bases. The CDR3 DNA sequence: TGCGCCAGCAGCCAAGGACTTCCTTTACAACCGAACACCGGGGAGCTGTTTTTT. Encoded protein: CASSQGLPLQPNTGELFF.

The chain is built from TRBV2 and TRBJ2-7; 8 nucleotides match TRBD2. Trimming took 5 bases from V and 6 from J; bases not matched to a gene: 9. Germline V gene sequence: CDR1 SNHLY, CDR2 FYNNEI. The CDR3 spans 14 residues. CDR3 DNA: TGTGCCAGCAGTTCTTCCGGGACTAGGTCCGAGCAGTACTTC. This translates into CASSSSGTRSEQYF. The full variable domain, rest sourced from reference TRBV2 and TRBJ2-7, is EPEVTQTPSHQVTQMGQEVILRCVPISNHLYFYWYRQILGQKVEFLVSFYNNEISEKSEIFDDQFSVERPDGSNFTLKIRSTKLEDSAMYFCASSSSGTRSEQYFGPGTRLTVT.

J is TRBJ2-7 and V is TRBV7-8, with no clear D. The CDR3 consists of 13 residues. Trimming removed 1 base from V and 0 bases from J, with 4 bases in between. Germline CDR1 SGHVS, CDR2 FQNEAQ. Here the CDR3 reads CASSLVNSYEQYF. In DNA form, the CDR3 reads TGTGCCAGCAGCTTAGTCAACTCCTACGAGCAGTACTTC.

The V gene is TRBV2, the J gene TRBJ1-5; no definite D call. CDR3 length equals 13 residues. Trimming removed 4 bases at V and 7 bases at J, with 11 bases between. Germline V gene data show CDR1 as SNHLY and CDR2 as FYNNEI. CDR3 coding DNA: TGTGCCAGCAGTGCGAGGGTCGGACAGCCCCAGCATTTT. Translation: CASSARVGQPQHF.

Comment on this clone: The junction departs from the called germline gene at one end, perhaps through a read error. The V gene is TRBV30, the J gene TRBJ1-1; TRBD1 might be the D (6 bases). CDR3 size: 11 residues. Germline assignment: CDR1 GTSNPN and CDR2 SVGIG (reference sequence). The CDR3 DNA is TGTGCCTGGAGACAGGGATCTGAGGCTTTCTTT. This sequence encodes CAWRQGSEAFF.

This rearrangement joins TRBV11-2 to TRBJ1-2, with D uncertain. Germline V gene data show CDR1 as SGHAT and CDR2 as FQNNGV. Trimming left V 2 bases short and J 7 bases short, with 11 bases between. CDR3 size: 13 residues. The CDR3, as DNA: TGTGCCAGCAGCTTACTCGCCTGGGGTGGCTACACCTTC. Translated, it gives CASSLLAWGGYTF.

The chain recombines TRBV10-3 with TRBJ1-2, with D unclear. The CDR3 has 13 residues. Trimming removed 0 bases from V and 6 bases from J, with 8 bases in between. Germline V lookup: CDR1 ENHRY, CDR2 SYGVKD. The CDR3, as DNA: TGTGCCATCAGTGAGTCGTCGGGGAATGGCTACACCTTC. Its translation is CAISESSGNGYTF.

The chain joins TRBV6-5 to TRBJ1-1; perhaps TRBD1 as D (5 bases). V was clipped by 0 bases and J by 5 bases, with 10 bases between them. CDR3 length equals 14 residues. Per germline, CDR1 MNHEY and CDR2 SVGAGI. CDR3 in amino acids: CASSYSMGGTEAFF. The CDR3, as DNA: TGTGCCAGCAGTTACTCGATGGGGGGGACTGAAGCTTTCTTT.

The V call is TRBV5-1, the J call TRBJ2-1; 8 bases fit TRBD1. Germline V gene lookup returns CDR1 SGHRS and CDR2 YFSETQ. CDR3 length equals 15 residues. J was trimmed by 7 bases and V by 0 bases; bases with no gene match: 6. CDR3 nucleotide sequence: TGCGCCAGCAGCTTGGTACAGGGGGTTAGAAATGAGCAGTTCTTC. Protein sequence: CASSLVQGVRNEQFF.

The CDR3 sequence is CASTLSGGFTDTQYF. The DNA for the CDR3 is TGTGCCAGCACCCTAAGCGGGGGTTTCACAGATACGCAGTATTTT. The chain uses TRBV6-6 and TRBJ2-3, with 8 bases that match TRBD2. CDR3 length: 15 residues. Germline values: CDR1 MNHNY, CDR2 SVGAGI (reference sequence). The V and J ends lost 7 bases and 2 bases, in that order; junction bases with no gene match: 8.

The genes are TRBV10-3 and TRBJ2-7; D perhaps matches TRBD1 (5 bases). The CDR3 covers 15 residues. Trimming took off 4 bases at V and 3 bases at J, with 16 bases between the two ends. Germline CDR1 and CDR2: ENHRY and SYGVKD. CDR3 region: CAISGSQGLSYEQYF. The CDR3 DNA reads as TGTGCCATCAGTGGCTCCCAGGGCCTTAGCTACGAGCAGTACTTC.

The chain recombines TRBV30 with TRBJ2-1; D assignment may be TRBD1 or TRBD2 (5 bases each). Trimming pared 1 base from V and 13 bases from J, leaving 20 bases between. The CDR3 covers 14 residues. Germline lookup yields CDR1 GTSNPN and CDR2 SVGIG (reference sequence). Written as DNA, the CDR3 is TGTGCCTGGAGTGGATACCGGGACGCCCATAGTCAGTTCTTC. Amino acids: CAWSGYRDAHSQFF.

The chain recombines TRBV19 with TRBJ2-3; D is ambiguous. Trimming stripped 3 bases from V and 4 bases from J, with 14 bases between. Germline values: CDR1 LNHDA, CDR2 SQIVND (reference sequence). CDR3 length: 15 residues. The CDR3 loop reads CASSIDSSGADTQYF. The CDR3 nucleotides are TGTGCCAGTAGTATTGATAGTTCGGGCGCAGATACGCAGTATTTT.